This T cell receptor beta chain was retrieved from a study of OX40 agonist ivuxolimab in advanced cancers. Across the study: A male proportion of over 75% was recorded, with mean age 60 years and range about 23 to 80.

The method was immunoSEQ multiplex PCR; TCRdb's version includes in-frame clones alone and lacks a portion of them. Of about 50,000 clones listed, 75% to 85% are singletons. Comment on this clone: What it binds is not known.

The V gene's germline CDR1 is MDHEN and CDR2 SYDVKM. The trim removed 7 bases at V and 4 bases at J, leaving 9 bases unmatched. The CDR3 sequence is 14 residues long. The study sampled blood at baseline, cycle 4 day 1, and cycle 7 day 1. Findings and caveats of the study: With doses of 0.1 to 3.0 mg/kg, CD4+ and CD8+ blood T cells had undergone clonal expansion by week 6. Relative to CD4+ cells, CD8+ T cells on average had more expanded clones.

The TCR was taken from an adult with an advanced solid tumor such as melanoma, head and neck, liver or kidney cancer. Sequences were derived from CD4+ or CD8+ T cells sorted from blood, sampled in a trial of the OX40 agonist ivuxolimab. J is TRBJ1-2 and V is TRBV28, with 7 nucleotides matching TRBD1. The CDR3 region has the DNA TGTGCCAGCACCCAGGGGGAGGGTGTCTATGGCTACACCTTC. Amino acids: CASTQGEGVYGYTF.